The 31 T cell receptor beta chains below come from one sample, sequenced in a study of T cells in Graves' hyperthyroidism and ophthalmopathy. Amplified regions were TCR beta CDR3 sequences from RNA transcripts. An initial round of RT-PCR targeting the TCR CDR3 relied on the HTBI primer set. TCRdb re-called the multiplex PCR reads through MiXCR, storing one row per CDR3 protein. The sample contains 300,000 to 450,000 distinct CDR3 sequences, less than 15% of which appear only once. The sequenced sample was blood. All receptors derive from a woman aged 18 to 35 with Graves' hyperthyroidism.

About this clonotype itself: This may arise from a read error, as a much more abundant clone is one base away. The V gene is TRBV7-2, the J gene TRBJ2-3; D remains ambiguous. CDR1 and CDR2 from the germline V gene are SGHTA and FQGNSA. This CDR3 comprises 13 residues. The CDR3 DNA follows: TGTGTCAGCAGCTTACAAATTCCAGATACGCAGTATTTT. This sequence encodes CVSSLQIPDTQYF.

This clonotype was counted many times. The chain carries TRBV24-1 and TRBJ1-5, with D unclear. The V gene lost 5 bases and the J gene lost 1 base, with 5 bases spanning the gap. The germline gives CDR1 KGHDR, CDR2 SFDVKD. CDR3 length: 13 residues. As DNA, the CDR3 is TGTGCCACCAGTGCCCTGAGCAATCAGCCCCAGCATTTT. This codes for CATSALSNQPQHF.

This clonotype appeared many times. The rearrangement uses TRBV6-2 or TRBV6-3 and TRBJ2-1, with D unresolved. Germline lookup yields CDR1 MNHEY and CDR2 SVGEGT. The V end lost 5 bases, the J end lost 7 bases, and 15 bases lay between the germline ends. This CDR3 region has 14 residues. The CDR3 here is CASSPRVGFNEQFF. DNA for the CDR3: TGTGCCAGCAGTCCTCGGGTTGGGTTTAATGAGCAGTTCTTC.

The rearrangement joins TRBV6-2 or TRBV6-3 to TRBJ1-1; 8 bases match TRBD1. The CDR3 length is 11 residues. J was trimmed by 6 bases and V by 7 bases; bases with no gene match: 1. In germline, CDR1 is MNHEY, CDR2 SVGEGT. This CDR3 is CASKQGAEAFF. The CDR3 nucleotides read TGTGCCAGCAAACAGGGGGCTGAAGCTTTCTTT.

This chain joins TRBV6-2 or TRBV6-3 and TRBJ1-1, with D maybe TRBD1 (5 bases). The ends were cut back, 2 bases at V and 3 bases at J, with 10 bases in the middle. Germline loops: CDR1 MNHEY, CDR2 SVGEGT. The CDR3 is 14 amino acids. As DNA, the CDR3 is TGTGCCAGCAGTTACCAGGGCTGGTACACTGAAGCTTTCTTT. It encodes CASSYQGWYTEAFF.

The sample holds a few counts of this clonotype. This chain joins TRBV9 and TRBJ1-5, with 7 bases fitting TRBD1. The CDR3 totals 15 residues. V dropped 0 bases and J dropped 7; count of bases not matched to a gene: 7. From germline, CDR1 is SGDLS and CDR2 YYNGEE. CDR3 sequence (DNA): TGTGCCAGCAGCGTAGGAGCACAGGGGTCCCAGCCCCAGCATTTT. This encodes CASSVGAQGSQPQHF.

This clonotype was observed many times. V usage is TRBV24-1 and J usage is TRBJ2-1; D remains unclear. This CDR3 is 18 amino acids long. V was clipped by 4 bases and J by 5 bases, with 23 bases between them. The germline gives CDR1 KGHDR, CDR2 SFDVKD. CDR3 DNA: TGTGCCACCAGTGAGGGTTACTCGATATCCTTGAAGAACAATGAGCAGTTCTTC. This translates into CATSEGYSISLKNNEQFF.

This clonotype has at least ten counts. J is TRBJ2-5 and V is TRBV7-9, with D unresolved. CDR3 length: 12 amino acids. Germline V gene data show CDR1 as SEHNR and CDR2 as FQNEAQ (reference sequence). Trimming stripped 10 bases from V and 4 bases from J, with 13 bases between. The CDR3 DNA sequence: TGTGCCACCTCCGGGCTCTCAGAGACCCAGTACTTC. Its translation: CATSGLSETQYF.

This clonotype was seen many times. The V and J genes are TRBV28 and TRBJ1-1, with D possibly matching TRBD1 (6 bases). This CDR3 region has 11 residues. The germline gives CDR1 MDHEN, CDR2 SYDVKM. Trimming removed 3 bases from V and 11 bases from J, with 10 bases in between. The CDR3 DNA follows: TGTGCCAGCAGTTTCGAGGGGGGGGCTTTCTTT. Protein product: CASSFEGGAFF.

This clonotype was seen repeatedly, ten times or more. The chain is built from TRBV7-3 and TRBJ2-3; the D gene could be TRBD1 or TRBD2 (5 bases each). Trimming took off 6 bases at V and 1 base at J, with 14 bases between the two ends. This CDR3 region has 15 residues. Germline CDR1 reads SGHTA; CDR2 reads FQGTGA. The CDR3 DNA is TGTGCCAGCAGTCCGGAGCGAGGGGGCACAGATACGCAGTATTTT. Its translation is CASSPERGGTDTQYF.

This clonotype was observed at least ten times. CDR3 sequence: CSAREGTETQYF. In DNA, the CDR3 is TGCAGTGCTAGGGAGGGTACTGAGACCCAGTACTTC. The V gene is TRBV20-1, the J gene TRBJ2-5; a possible D gene is TRBD2 (6 bases). The CDR3 loop spans 12 amino acids. Trimming removed 3 bases at V and 5 bases at J, with 10 bases between. The germline V gene has CDR1 DFQATT and CDR2 SNEGSKA (reference sequence).

This clonotype was counted a few times. The V gene is TRBV19, the J gene TRBJ2-5, with D perhaps being TRBD1 or TRBD2 (5 bases each). Trimming stripped 8 bases from V and 1 base from J, with 23 bases between. The CDR3 is 17 residues long. Germline CDR1 LNHDA, CDR2 SQIVND (reference sequence). The CDR3 DNA sequence: TGTGCCAGTTCTCCCGGGGCCTCCCCGAACTCCCAAGAGACCCAGTACTTC. Translating it yields CASSPGASPNSQETQYF. The entire variable domain, with the rest obtained from reference TRBV19 and TRBJ2-5, is as follows: DGGITQSPKYLFRKEGQNVTLSCEQNLNHDAMYWYRQDPGQGLRLIYYSQIVNDFQKGDIAEGYSVSREKKESFPLTVTSAQKNPTAFYLCASSPGASPNSQETQYFGPGTRLLVL.

The chain carries TRBV20-1 and TRBJ1-1; no clear D. This CDR3 contains 13 residues. Germline V gene sequence: CDR1 DFQATT, CDR2 SNEGSKA (reference sequence). With 6 bases removed from V and 0 bases from J, the gap between germline ends came to 11 bases. CDR3 protein: CSARTGMNTEAFF. CDR3 nucleotides: TGCAGTGCCCGGACGGGAATGAACACTGAAGCTTTCTTT.

This clonotype was seen ten or more times. The chain links TRBV6-1 to TRBJ1-2; possibly TRBD1 for D (5 bases). The CDR3 is made up of 15 amino acids. The germline V gene encodes CDR1 MNHNS and CDR2 SASEGT. V lost 3 bases to trimming and J lost 5 bases, with 16 bases between them. For the CDR3, the DNA is TGTGCCAGCAGTGACTCCGGGGCCTATGTATATGGCTACACCTTC. It translates to CASSDSGAYVYGYTF.

This clonotype was seen repeatedly, ten times or more. J is TRBJ1-2 and V is TRBV27; D remains unclear. Trimming left V 3 bases short and J 0 bases short, with 5 bases between. The CDR3 sequence is 13 residues long. Germline V lookup: CDR1 MNHEY, CDR2 SMNVEV (reference sequence). Here the CDR3 reads CASSFSANYGYTF. CDR3 bases: TGTGCCAGCAGTTTTTCAGCTAACTATGGCTACACCTTC.

The V gene is TRBV7-2, the J gene TRBJ2-5, with 11 bases aligning to TRBD2. This CDR3 has 16 residues. Germline loops: CDR1 SGHTA, CDR2 FQGNSA. With 1 base clipped from V and 5 bases from J, the junction kept 6 bases outside the gene matches. The CDR3 DNA follows: TGTGCCAGCAGCTTAGAGTCAGTAGCGGGAGGGGAGACCCAGTACTTC. This translates into CASSLESVAGGETQYF.

A note on this clonotype: A much more abundant neighbour one base away suggests this may be a read error. CDR3: CTSSPQGQGNTEAFF. For the CDR3, the DNA is TGTACCAGCTCACCACAGGGACAGGGGAACACTGAAGCTTTCTTT. This chain connects TRBV18 to TRBJ1-1, with 9 bases lining up with TRBD1. The germline gives CDR1 KGHSH, CDR2 LQKENI. This CDR3 comprises 15 residues. Full variable domain (remainder filled in from reference TRBV18 and TRBJ1-1): NAGVMQNPRHLVRRRGQEARLRCSPMKGHSHVYWYRQLPEEGLKFMVYLQKENIIDESGMPKERFSAEFPKEGPSILRIQQVVRGDSAAYFCTSSPQGQGNTEAFFGQGTRLTVV.

The J gene is TRBJ2-7, the V gene TRBV19; D may match TRBD1 or TRBD2 (6 bases each). Germline V CDR1 and CDR2: LNHDA, SQIVND (reference sequence). The ends were cut back, 2 bases at V and 0 bases at J, with 8 bases in the middle. The length of the CDR3 is 14 residues. CDR3 in amino acids: CASSISGASYEQYF. The CDR3 DNA is TGTGCCAGTAGTATATCGGGGGCCTCCTACGAGCAGTACTTC.

This clonotype was counted many times. This sequence joins TRBV28 and TRBJ2-1; 10 nucleotides align to TRBD2. The ends lost 6 bases at V and 9 bases at J; junction bases unmatched: 14. Germline V gene data show CDR1 as MDHEN and CDR2 as SYDVKM. This CDR3 has 16 amino acids. CDR3 sequence (DNA): TGTGCCAGCAGCCCCCAAGGTAGGCTAGCGGGAGTTGAGCAGTTCTTC. Amino acids: CASSPQGRLAGVEQFF.

In its sample, this clonotype was seen a few times. V gene TRBV4-1 combines with J gene TRBJ1-4; D perhaps matches TRBD1 (6 bases). CDR1 is MGHRA, CDR2 YSYEKL, per germline. This CDR3 is 19 amino acids long. Deletions cut 4 bases from V and 4 bases from J, with 25 bases between. The CDR3 spells CASSLKRGDTAPSNEKLFF. For the CDR3, the DNA is TGCGCCAGCAGCCTCAAGAGGGGGGACACGGCCCCAAGTAATGAAAAACTGTTTTTT.

In this sample, this clonotype turned up many times. The chain uses TRBV7-2 and TRBJ2-3; 8 bases agree with TRBD2. The CDR3 has 15 residues. Trimming removed 9 bases from V and 1 base from J; junction bases left unmatched: 9. CDR1 and CDR2 from the germline V gene are SGHTA and FQGNSA. The CDR3 bases are TGTGCCAGTAGGAAAGCGGGAGTCGGCACAGATACGCAGTATTTT. Translation: CASRKAGVGTDTQYF.

The genes are TRBV20-1 and TRBJ2-2; TRBD1 is a possible D gene (5 bases). CDR3 size: 14 residues. Germline CDR1 DFQATT, CDR2 SNEGSKA (reference sequence). V lost 4 bases and J 3 bases, leaving 12 bases between the germline ends. CDR3 in DNA: TGCAGTGCTATTCGGACACAAGACACCGGGGAGCTGTTTTTT. Its protein is CSAIRTQDTGELFF.

For the CDR3, the DNA is TGCGCCAGCAGCCAAGACCAAGCGGGAGTTGATGAGCAGTTCTTC. It specifies CASSQDQAGVDEQFF. This chain links TRBV4-3 with TRBJ2-1; 8 bases are shared with TRBD2. With V trimmed by 0 bases and J by 8 bases, 6 bases remained unmatched. The germline V gene has CDR1 LGHNA and CDR2 YSLEER. This CDR3 is built from 15 residues.

The chain uses TRBV12-3 or TRBV12-4 and TRBJ2-1; D is unresolved. V was trimmed by 0 bases and J by 4 bases, leaving 10 bases between them. CDR3 length: 15 amino acids. The CDR3: CASSLALETYNEQFF. In DNA form, the CDR3 reads TGTGCCAGCAGTTTAGCGCTAGAGACTTACAATGAGCAGTTCTTC.

This clonotype was seen a few times. The rearrangement uses TRBV10-3 and TRBJ2-7; 9 bases fit TRBD2. The germline gives CDR1 ENHRY, CDR2 SYGVKD. There are 12 residues in the CDR3. V gave up 9 bases and J gave up 5 bases; unmatched junction bases: 5. The CDR3 nucleotides read TGTGCCATAGCCGGGACTAGCAACGAGCAGTACTTC. Amino acids: CAIAGTSNEQYF.

This clonotype was detected ten times or more. The chain joins TRBV15 to TRBJ2-3; D is uncertain. The V end lost 1 base, the J end lost 6 bases, and 5 bases lay between the germline ends. Germline V CDR1 and CDR2: LNHNV, YYDKDF (reference sequence). The CDR3 runs to 12 residues. The CDR3 is CATSRAKDTQYF. The CDR3 region has the DNA TGTGCCACCAGCAGAGCGAAGGATACGCAGTATTTT.

This clonotype was counted at least ten times. The chain combines TRBV7-6 with TRBJ2-1; 7 nucleotides agree with TRBD2. The length of the CDR3 is 18 residues. Germline trimming cut 1 base from V and 0 bases from J; bases unmatched to any gene: 9. CDR1 is SGHVS and CDR2 is FNYEAQ in the germline V gene. The CDR3 reads CASSLGFGRTHSYNEQFF. CDR3 bases: TGTGCCAGCAGCTTAGGGTTCGGGAGGACGCACTCCTACAATGAGCAGTTCTTC.

This clonotype has more than one count but fewer than ten. The chain carries TRBV19 and TRBJ1-5; TRBD1 might be the D (5 bases). The CDR3 has 13 amino acids. V lost 4 bases to trimming and J lost 7 bases, with 11 bases between them. CDR1 LNHDA and CDR2 SQIVND come from the germline V gene (reference sequence). The CDR3 DNA follows: TGTGCCAGTAGTACCCCCCAGGGACAGCCCCAGCATTTT. It yields the protein CASSTPQGQPQHF.

This clonotype was detected many times. The chain uses TRBV5-1 and TRBJ2-7; 9 nucleotides align to TRBD1. Per germline, CDR1 SGHRS and CDR2 YFSETQ. J gave up 3 bases and V 4 bases, and 8 bases lay outside the gene matches. The CDR3 spans 15 residues. The CDR3 DNA sequence: TGCGCCAGCAGCCCGGCCGGGACAGGGCACTACGAGCAGTACTTC. Protein: CASSPAGTGHYEQYF.

Ten or more counts support this clonotype. This chain joins TRBV12-3 or TRBV12-4 and TRBJ2-5; 7 bases are a match to TRBD1. With V trimmed by 6 bases and J by 4 bases, 8 bases remained unmatched. The CDR3 contains 14 residues. CDR3: CASSNRGRSETQYF. CDR3 DNA sequence: TGTGCCAGCAGCAACAGGGGTCGTTCAGAGACCCAGTACTTC.

About this clonotype itself: A much larger clone is a single base away; this may be a read error. This sequence joins TRBV6-1 and TRBJ1-2; D is uncertain. The CDR3 length is 12 residues. The V end lost 4 bases, the J end lost 0 bases, and 3 bases lay between the germline ends. Germline CDR1 reads MNHNS; CDR2 reads SASEGT. The CDR3 coding sequence is TGTGCCAGCAGTGGGCCTAACTATGGCTACACCTTC. This sequence encodes CASSGPNYGYTF.